This T cell receptor (beta chain) was sequenced in a study of cytomegalovirus exposure and HLA in healthy donors. Study-wide results and limits: Association of under 20,000 TCR beta sequences with HLA alleles was found at 0.05 false discovery rate in a later analysis.

As concerns this clone: The antigen remains undetermined.

PCR used 60 Vbeta primers and 13 Jbeta primers. Per the original methods: Unique TCR beta chains totaled about 78 million in a later count, with roughly 11 million of them shared. Clones were sequenced by immunoSEQ multiplex PCR, and TCRdb holds only the in-frame ones, with some missing. Clonal size and the V and J genes are those of that table, whereas D and trimming came from the DNA. The sample lists 150,000 or so clones; roughly 75% were seen once. CDR3 length: 15 amino acids. The germline gives CDR1 SGDLS, CDR2 YYNGEE. Trimming pared 1 base from V and 0 bases from J, leaving 10 bases between. The chain is built from TRBV9 and TRBJ1-1; no definite D call. The clonotype originates from a man younger than 35 in good health and CMV-seropositive. Sequenced material: PBMCs. The CDR3 DNA sequence: TGTGCCAGCAGCGTAAGTAGCAGTCTGAACACTGAAGCTTTCTTT. It encodes CASSVSSSLNTEAFF. Full variable domain (remainder filled in from reference TRBV9 and TRBJ1-1): DSGVTQTPKHLITATGQRVTLRCSPRSGDLSVYWYQQSLDQGLQFLIQYYNGEERAKGNILERFSAQQFPDLHSELNLSSLELGDSALYFCASSVSSSLNTEAFFGQGTRLTVV.